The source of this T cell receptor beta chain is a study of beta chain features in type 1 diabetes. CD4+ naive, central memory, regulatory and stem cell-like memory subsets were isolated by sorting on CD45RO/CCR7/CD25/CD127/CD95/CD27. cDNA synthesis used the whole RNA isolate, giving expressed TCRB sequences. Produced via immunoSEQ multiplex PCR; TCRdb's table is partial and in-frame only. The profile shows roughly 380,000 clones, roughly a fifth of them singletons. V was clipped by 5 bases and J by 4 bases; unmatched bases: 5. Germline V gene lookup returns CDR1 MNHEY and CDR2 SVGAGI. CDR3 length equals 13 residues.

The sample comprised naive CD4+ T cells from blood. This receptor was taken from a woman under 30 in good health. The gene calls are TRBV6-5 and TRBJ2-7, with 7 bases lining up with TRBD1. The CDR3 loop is CASSVGQEYEQYF. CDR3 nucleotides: TGTGCCAGCAGTGTCGGACAGGAATACGAGCAGTACTTC.